This entry lists 14 T cell receptor beta chains sequenced from one sample in a study of cytomegalovirus exposure and HLA in healthy donors. Amplification used 60 Vbeta primers and 13 Jbeta primers. Profiled with immunoSEQ multiplex PCR; TCRdb holds only in-frame clones, not every one. The table lists roughly 180,000 clones, roughly 80% of them singletons. The specimen sequenced was PBMCs. Source of these receptors: a woman between 18 and 30 years old in good health and CMV-seronegative.

The chain uses TRBV7-9 and TRBJ2-5, with D uncertain. This CDR3 region has 16 residues. V was cut by 2 bases and J by 5 bases, with 18 bases left in between. Looked up from germline, CDR1 is SEHNR and CDR2 is FQNEAQ (reference sequence). The DNA of the CDR3 is TGTGCCAGCAGCTTATCAAGCAAAGTCCTCGGGGAGACCCAGTACTTC. Protein: CASSLSSKVLGETQYF.

The J gene is TRBJ2-7, the V gene TRBV19, with TRBD2 matching 9 bases. Trimming removed 5 bases from V and 7 bases from J; junction bases left unmatched: 15. Germline V gene data show CDR1 as LNHDA and CDR2 as SQIVND (reference sequence). This CDR3 has 16 residues. The chain's CDR3 is CASSPPPREGWLEQYF. CDR3 in DNA: TGTGCCAGTAGTCCCCCCCCGCGGGAGGGGTGGTTAGAGCAGTACTTC.

The chain couples TRBV11-2 to TRBJ2-1; 7 nucleotides match TRBD2. V lost 1 base, J lost 0 bases, and 12 bases stayed unmatched. CDR1 is SGHAT, CDR2 FQNNGV, per germline. The CDR3 consists of 19 residues. The DNA for the CDR3 is TGTGCCAGCAGCTTAGGTCGGTATGGGCGGGAGAGCTCCTACAATGAGCAGTTCTTC. Its protein product is CASSLGRYGRESSYNEQFF.

The chain employs TRBV18 and TRBJ2-4; the D gene is possibly TRBD2 (6 bases). The CDR3 totals 14 residues. Germline CDR1 and CDR2: KGHSH and LQKENI. Trimming left V 3 bases short and J 7 bases short, with 13 bases between. The CDR3 loop reads CASSPWWGVNIQYF. The CDR3 DNA follows: TGTGCCAGCTCACCGTGGTGGGGGGTGAACATTCAGTACTTC.

This clone turned up a few times. The gene calls are TRBV11-3 and TRBJ2-3, with D possibly matching TRBD2 (5 bases). This CDR3 has 16 residues. Trimming cost V 4 bases and J 4 bases, with 18 bases left between them. The germline V gene has CDR1 SGHNT and CDR2 YENEEA. CDR3: CASSSRTSHRPDTQYF. The CDR3 DNA reads as TGTGCCAGCAGCTCCCGGACTTCTCATCGCCCAGATACGCAGTATTTT.

J is TRBJ1-5 and V is TRBV28; 8 bases map to TRBD1. V lost 5 bases, J lost 4 bases, and 10 bases stayed unmatched. This CDR3 spans 16 amino acids. CDR1 is MDHEN, CDR2 SYDVKM, per germline. CDR3 in amino acids: CASSPLKTGGNQPQHF. CDR3 coding DNA: TGTGCCAGCAGTCCGCTGAAAACAGGGGGGAATCAGCCCCAGCATTTT.

The V and J genes are TRBV6-5 and TRBJ2-7; 7 bases line up with TRBD2. The length of the CDR3 is 14 residues. J was trimmed by 4 bases and V by 5 bases; bases with no gene match: 8. Germline CDR1 MNHEY, CDR2 SVGAGI. This CDR3 is CASSERRTRYEQYF. CDR3 in DNA: TGTGCCAGCAGTGAACGGCGGACTAGATACGAGCAGTACTTC.

This rearrangement joins TRBV19 to TRBJ2-7, with a tentative D call TRBD1 (5 bases). This CDR3 contains 15 residues. Deletions cut 5 bases from V and 5 bases from J, with 19 bases between. The germline CDR1 and CDR2 sequences are LNHDA and SQIVND (reference sequence). The CDR3 nucleotides are TGTGCCAGTAGTCCAGGGCAGGGTGGAATGAACGAGCAGTACTTC. Translated, it gives CASSPGQGGMNEQYF.

CDR3 nucleotides: TGTGCCAGCAGTGTAGAACAGAAGAACACTGAAGCTTTCTTT. Translation: CASSVEQKNTEAFF. V and J are TRBV2 and TRBJ1-1; D unclear. The V and J ends lost 4 bases and 1 base respectively, with 10 bases between them. CDR1 is SNHLY and CDR2 is FYNNEI in the germline V gene. The CDR3 is 14 residues long.

The V gene is TRBV27, the J gene TRBJ1-5; no reliable D call. Trimming left V 5 bases short and J 0 bases short, with 14 bases between. Germline V gene data show CDR1 as MNHEY and CDR2 as SMNVEV (reference sequence). The CDR3 is 16 residues long. CDR3 region: CASSRLSGLSNQPQHF. The CDR3 DNA reads as TGTGCCAGCAGTCGTCTTAGTGGGCTTAGCAATCAGCCCCAGCATTTT.

This clone was observed a few times. The rearrangement links TRBV9 to TRBJ1-2; D ambiguous. The CDR3 length is 12 residues. CDR1 SGDLS and CDR2 YYNGEE come from the germline V gene. V lost 4 bases to trimming and J lost 4 bases, with 8 bases between them. As DNA, the CDR3 is TGTGCCAGCAGCCCAGTACGCTATGGCTACACCTTC. Translation: CASSPVRYGYTF.

This clone was seen once. The chain links TRBV7-2 to TRBJ2-7, with 12 bases identical to TRBD2. V shed 0 bases, J shed 6 bases, and the junction held 3 bases outside the gene matches. In germline, CDR1 is SGHTA, CDR2 FQGNSA. CDR3 length: 15 amino acids. CDR3 sequence: CASSLALAGGSEQYF. CDR3 DNA: TGTGCCAGCAGCTTAGCCCTAGCGGGAGGGTCCGAGCAGTACTTC.

This sequence joins TRBV28 and TRBJ2-1; D not certain. The germline V gene has CDR1 MDHEN and CDR2 SYDVKM. Trimming cost V 1 base and J 8 bases, with 3 bases left between them. This CDR3 region has 11 residues. The CDR3 protein is CASSLSYEQFF. The CDR3 DNA follows: TGTGCCAGCAGTTTATCCTATGAGCAGTTCTTC.

The V and J genes are TRBV19 and TRBJ1-5; tentatively, D is TRBD1 (6 bases). V was cut by 6 bases and J by 6 bases, with 18 bases left in between. CDR1 LNHDA and CDR2 SQIVND come from the germline V gene (reference sequence). The CDR3 contains 15 residues. CDR3 loop: CASRTGGIFGQPQHF. The CDR3 bases are TGTGCCAGTAGGACAGGAGGTATATTTGGTCAGCCCCAGCATTTT.